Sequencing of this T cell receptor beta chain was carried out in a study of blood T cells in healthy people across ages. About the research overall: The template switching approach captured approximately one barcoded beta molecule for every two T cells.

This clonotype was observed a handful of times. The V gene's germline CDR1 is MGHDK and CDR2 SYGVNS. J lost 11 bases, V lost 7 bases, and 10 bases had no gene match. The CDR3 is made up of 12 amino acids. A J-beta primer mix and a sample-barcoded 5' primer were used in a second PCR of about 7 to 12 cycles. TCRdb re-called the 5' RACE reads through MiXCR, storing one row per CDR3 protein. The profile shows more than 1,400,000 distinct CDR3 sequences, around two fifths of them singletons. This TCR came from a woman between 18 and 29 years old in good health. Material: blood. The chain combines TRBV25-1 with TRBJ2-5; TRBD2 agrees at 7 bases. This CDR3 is CASMGSGGKQYF. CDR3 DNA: TGTGCCAGCATGGGTTCGGGAGGCAAGCAGTACTTC.